This T cell receptor (beta chain) was sequenced in a study of blood T cell repertoires in COVID-19. Per germline, CDR1 MNHEY and CDR2 SMNVEV (reference sequence). The trim removed 3 bases at V and 1 base at J, leaving 3 bases unmatched. The CDR3 covers 15 residues. Libraries were prepared by immunoSEQ multiplex PCR; TCRdb keeps only in-frame clonotypes and omits some of them. The sample yields roughly 280,000 clones, 70% to 90% seen once. Everyone who took part was about 18 to 90 years old, and they came from 24 US areas. Sequences were obtained from PBMCs or T cells enriched from blood (not recorded which). This chain connects TRBV27 to TRBJ2-3; 8 nucleotides align to TRBD2. This TCR derives from a woman aged 25-40 years with acute COVID-19. The CDR3 coding sequence is TGTGCCAGCAGTTTCACGACTAGCGGCACAGATACGCAGTATTTT. Amino acids: CASSFTTSGTDTQYF.